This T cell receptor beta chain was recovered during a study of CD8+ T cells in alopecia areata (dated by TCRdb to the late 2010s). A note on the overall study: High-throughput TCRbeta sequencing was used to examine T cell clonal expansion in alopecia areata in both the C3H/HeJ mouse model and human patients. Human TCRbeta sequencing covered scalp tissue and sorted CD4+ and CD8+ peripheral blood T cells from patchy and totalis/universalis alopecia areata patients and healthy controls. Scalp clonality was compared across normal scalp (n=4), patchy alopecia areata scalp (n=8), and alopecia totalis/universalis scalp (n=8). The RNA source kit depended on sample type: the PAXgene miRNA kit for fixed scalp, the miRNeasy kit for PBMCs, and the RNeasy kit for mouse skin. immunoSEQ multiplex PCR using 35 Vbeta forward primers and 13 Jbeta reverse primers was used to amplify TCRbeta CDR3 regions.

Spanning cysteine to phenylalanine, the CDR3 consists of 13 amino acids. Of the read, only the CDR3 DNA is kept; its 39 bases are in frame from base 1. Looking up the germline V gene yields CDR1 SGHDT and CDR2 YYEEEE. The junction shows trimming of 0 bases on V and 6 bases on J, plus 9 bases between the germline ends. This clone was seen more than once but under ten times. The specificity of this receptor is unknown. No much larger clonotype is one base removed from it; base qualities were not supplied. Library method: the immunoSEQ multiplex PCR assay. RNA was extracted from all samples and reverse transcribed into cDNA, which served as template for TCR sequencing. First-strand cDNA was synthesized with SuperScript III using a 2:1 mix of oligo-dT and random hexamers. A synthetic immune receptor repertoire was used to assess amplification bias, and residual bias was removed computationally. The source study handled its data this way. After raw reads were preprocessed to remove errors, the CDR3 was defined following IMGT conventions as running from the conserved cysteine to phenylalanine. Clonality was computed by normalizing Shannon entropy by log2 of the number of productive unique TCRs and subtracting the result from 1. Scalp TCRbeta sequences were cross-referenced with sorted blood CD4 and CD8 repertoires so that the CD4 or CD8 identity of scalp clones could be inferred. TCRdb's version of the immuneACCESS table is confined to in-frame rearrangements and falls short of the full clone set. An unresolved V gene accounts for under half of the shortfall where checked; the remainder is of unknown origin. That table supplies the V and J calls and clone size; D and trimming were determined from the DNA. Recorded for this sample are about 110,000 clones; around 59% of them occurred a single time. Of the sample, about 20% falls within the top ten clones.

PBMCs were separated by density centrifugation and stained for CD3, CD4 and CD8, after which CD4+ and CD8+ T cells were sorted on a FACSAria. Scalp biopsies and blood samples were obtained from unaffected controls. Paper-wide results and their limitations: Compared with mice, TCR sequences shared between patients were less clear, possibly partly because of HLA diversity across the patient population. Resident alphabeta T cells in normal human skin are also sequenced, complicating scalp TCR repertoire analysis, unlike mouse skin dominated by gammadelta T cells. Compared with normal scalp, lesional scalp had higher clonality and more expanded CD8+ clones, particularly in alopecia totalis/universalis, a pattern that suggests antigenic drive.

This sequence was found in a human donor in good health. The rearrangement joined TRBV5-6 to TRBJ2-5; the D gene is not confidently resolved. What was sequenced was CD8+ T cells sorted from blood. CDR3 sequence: CASSLGLEKTQYF. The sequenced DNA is TGTGCCAGCAGCTTGGGTCTAGAAAAGACCCAGTACTTC.